This is a list of T cell receptor beta chains from one sample in a study of T cell responses to AZD1222 COVID-19 vaccine. The data were produced by immunoSEQ multiplex PCR, yet TCRdb's version contains in-frame clones alone and is incomplete. The table records 150,000 or so clones, roughly nine tenths of them present only once. Sequencing was performed on peripheral blood, taken 28 days after the second AZD1222 dose. The receptors derive from an adult who received the AZD1222 COVID-19 vaccine. The CDR3 runs from the conserved cysteine through the conserved F or W. The D gene is left open where the match is weak. Some rows have no size entry. The others give once, few or many, or a class for an expanded clone.

length	V	size	D	J	CDR3	DNA
17	TRBV6-2/TRBV6-3	.	.	TRBJ1-5	CASSYPGTPYSNQPQHF	TGTGCCAGCAGTTACCCTGGGACACCATATAGCAATCAGCCCCAGCATTTT
14	TRBV2	.	.	TRBJ1-2	CASSDGIPNYGYTF	TGTGCCAGCAGCGACGGGATTCCTAACTATGGCTACACCTTC
15	TRBV10-3	.	.	TRBJ2-1	CAISGTGAGYNEQFF	TGTGCCATCAGTGGGACGGGGGCCGGGTACAATGAGCAGTTCTTC
13	TRBV29-1	.	.	TRBJ1-4	CSVERGQGEKLFF	TGCAGCGTTGAAAGGGGCCAAGGTGAAAAACTGTTTTTT
17	TRBV28	once	TRBD2	TRBJ2-1	CASRRGLAGAISNEQFF	TGTGCCAGCAGACGCGGACTAGCGGGAGCCATTAGTAATGAGCAGTTCTTC
15	TRBV7-2	.	.	TRBJ2-7	CASSLWSRASYEQYF	TGTGCCAGCAGCTTATGGTCCAGGGCCTCCTACGAGCAGTACTTC
17	TRBV18	.	.	TRBJ2-7	CASSRTGGLESSYEQYF	TGTGCCAGCTCCCGGACTGGCGGTCTTGAGAGCTCCTACGAGCAGTACTTC
12	TRBV29-1	.	.	TRBJ2-1	CSVEDEGDEQFF	TGCAGCGTTGAAGATGAGGGGGATGAGCAGTTCTTC
13	TRBV28	once	.	TRBJ1-5	CASCRGGYQPQHF	TGTGCCAGCTGTAGGGGGGGCTATCAGCCCCAGCATTTT
17	TRBV4-3	once	TRBD1	TRBJ2-5	CASSQDRPGQGEETQYF	TGCGCCAGCAGCCAAGATCGACCGGGACAGGGGGAAGAGACCCAGTACTTC
14	TRBV7-3	.	.	TRBJ2-2	CASSSTGNTGELFF	TGTGCCAGCAGTTCGACAGGGAACACCGGGGAGCTGTTTTTT
16	TRBV28	.	TRBD1	TRBJ2-1	CASSLQGAVVYNEQFF	TGTGCCAGCAGTTTGCAGGGGGCGGTAGTCTACAATGAGCAGTTCTTC
14	TRBV7-2	.	.	TRBJ1-5	CASSRGQINQPQHF	TGTGCCAGCAGCCGCGGACAGATCAATCAGCCCCAGCATTTT
14	TRBV3-1/TRBV3-2	.	.	TRBJ2-7	CASRSSRPPYEQYF	TGTGCCAGCAGGTCTTCTCGCCCACCCTACGAGCAGTACTTC
15	TRBV11-2	.	TRBD2	TRBJ2-7	CASSLVGLAVGEQYF	TGTGCCAGCAGCTTAGTCGGTCTAGCGGTTGGCGAGCAGTACTTC
17	TRBV7-2	.	TRBD1	TRBJ1-4	CASSPRQGVLTNEKLFF	TGTGCCAGCAGCCCCCGTCAGGGGGTATTGACTAATGAAAAACTGTTTTTT
13	TRBV18	.	.	TRBJ2-1	CASSPGQNNEQFF	TGTGCCAGCTCACCGGGACAAAACAATGAGCAGTTCTTC
14	TRBV10-1	.	TRBD2	TRBJ2-3	CAGQTLAGGNTQYF	TGCGCCGGTCAAACTCTAGCGGGGGGTAATACGCAGTATTTT
16	TRBV5-1	.	.	TRBJ2-1	CASSLFDRGTYNEQFF	TGCGCCAGCAGCCTGTTTGATAGGGGGACCTACAATGAGCAGTTCTTC
14	TRBV6-5	.	.	TRBJ1-2	CASSRGRVDYGYTF	TGTGCCAGCAGTAGAGGCAGGGTAGACTATGGCTACACCTTC
15	TRBV19	.	TRBD1	TRBJ1-1	CASRTQTGGLTEAFF	TGTGCCAGTAGAACGCAGACAGGGGGCCTAACTGAAGCTTTCTTT
14	TRBV12-5	.	.	TRBJ2-7	CASTPGAGPSEQYF	TGTGCTAGTACCCCGGGCGCAGGGCCTAGCGAGCAGTACTTC
14	TRBV2	.	.	TRBJ1-2	CASSVIGSNYGYTF	TGTGCCAGCAGTGTCATCGGGAGTAACTATGGCTACACCTTC
12	TRBV9	.	.	TRBJ1-1	CASSPRDTEAFF	TGTGCCAGCAGCCCGCGGGACACTGAAGCTTTCTTT
14	TRBV28	.	.	TRBJ2-5	CASSRDRLQETQYF	TGTGCCAGCAGCCGGGACCGGCTCCAAGAGACCCAGTACTTC
16	TRBV20-1	once	TRBD1	TRBJ2-2	CSASPSDREHTGELFF	TGCAGTGCTAGTCCCTCGGACAGGGAGCACACCGGGGAGCTGTTTTTT
16	TRBV10-1	.	.	TRBJ2-3	CASSGRAGEQTDTQYF	TGCGCCAGCAGTGGGCGGGCAGGAGAACAGACAGATACGCAGTATTTT
15	TRBV19	.	.	TRBJ1-2	CASSIEGRVVDGYTF	TGTGCCAGTAGTATAGAGGGAAGGGTTGTTGATGGCTACACCTTC
17	TRBV18	.	.	TRBJ2-5	CASSPFPPSRLKETQYF	TGTGCCAGCTCACCTTTCCCCCCCTCCCGGCTGAAAGAGACCCAGTACTTC
13	TRBV25-1	.	.	TRBJ1-1	CASKFQVDTEAFF	TGTGCCAGCAAATTCCAGGTAGACACTGAAGCTTTCTTT
10	TRBV6-5	few	.	TRBJ1-1	CASWRDEAFF	TGTGCCAGCTGGCGGGATGAAGCTTTCTTT
13	TRBV3-1/TRBV3-2	.	TRBD1	TRBJ1-1	CASSLTGETEAFF	TGTGCCAGCAGTCTTACAGGGGAAACTGAAGCTTTCTTT
15	TRBV5-6	.	.	TRBJ1-5	CASSLGGPSNQPQHF	TGTGCCAGCAGCTTGGGGGGCCCTAGCAATCAGCCCCAGCATTTT
14	TRBV27	.	TRBD2	TRBJ2-1	CASSLAGSYNEQFF	TGTGCCAGCAGTCTAGCGGGCTCCTACAATGAGCAGTTCTTC
15	TRBV28	few	.	TRBJ1-2	CASSLSALRDYGYTF	TGTGCCAGCAGTTTATCGGCCCTGCGAGACTATGGCTACACCTTC
17	TRBV28	.	.	TRBJ1-4	CASSSQSVLATNEKLFF	TGTGCCAGCAGTTCACAGTCGGTCCTTGCAACTAATGAAAAACTGTTTTTT
16	TRBV2	.	.	TRBJ1-6	CASRGAQQSINSPLHF	TGTGCCAGCAGGGGGGCACAACAATCAATTAATTCACCCCTCCACTTT
15	TRBV27	.	.	TRBJ1-2	CASSSRGADYYGYTF	TGTGCCAGCAGTTCCCGCGGGGCAGACTACTATGGCTACACCTTC
16	TRBV5-4	.	.	TRBJ2-2	CASSWNGGANTGELFF	TGTGCCAGCAGCTGGAACGGGGGAGCCAACACCGGGGAGCTGTTTTTT
15	TRBV7-9	.	TRBD2	TRBJ2-3	CASSQTSGGADTQYF	TGTGCCAGCAGCCAGACTAGCGGGGGGGCAGATACGCAGTATTTT
14	TRBV10-2	.	.	TRBJ1-5	CASSDIRGAQPQHF	TGCGCCAGCAGTGATATCAGGGGCGCGCAGCCCCAGCATTTT
15	TRBV28	.	.	TRBJ1-6	CASSLPNGGNSPLHF	TGTGCCAGCAGTTTGCCCAACGGGGGAAATTCACCCCTCCACTTT
18	TRBV4-1	.	TRBD1	TRBJ1-5	CASSPGTGGILANQPQHF	TGCGCCAGCAGCCCCGGGACAGGGGGAATACTTGCCAATCAGCCCCAGCATTTT